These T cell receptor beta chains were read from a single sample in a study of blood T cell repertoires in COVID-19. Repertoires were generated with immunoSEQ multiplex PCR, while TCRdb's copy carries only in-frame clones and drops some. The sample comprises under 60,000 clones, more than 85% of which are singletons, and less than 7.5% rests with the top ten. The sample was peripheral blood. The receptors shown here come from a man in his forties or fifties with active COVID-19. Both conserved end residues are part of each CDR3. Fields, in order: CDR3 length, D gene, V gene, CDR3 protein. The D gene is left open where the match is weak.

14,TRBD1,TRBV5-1,CASSHGQGSGELFF
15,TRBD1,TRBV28,CASSLGDRGNSPLHF
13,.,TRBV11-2,CASSSSSGYEQYF
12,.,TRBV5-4,CASSPPAGEQYF
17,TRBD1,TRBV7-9,CASSSGQASSYNSPLHF
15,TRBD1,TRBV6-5,CASSRGGTAKEAQHF
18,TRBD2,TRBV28,CASSPPGTSGGGRGTQYF
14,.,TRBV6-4,CASSAGPYNSPLHF
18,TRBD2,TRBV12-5,CASGLNDPGTRLTDTQYF
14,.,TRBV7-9,CASSPRQSSYEQYF
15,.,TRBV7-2,CASSLGPAGQETQYF
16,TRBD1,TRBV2,CASSKPGQYSNQPQHF
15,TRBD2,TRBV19,CASRTSGSVSDTQYF
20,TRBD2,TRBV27,CASSFNGLAGSTKAYNEQFF
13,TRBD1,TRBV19,CASSIFEGAGYTF
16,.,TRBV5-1,CASSQDRTVGTDTQYF
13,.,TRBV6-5,CASSFGLNTEAFF